The present T cell receptor beta chain was sequenced within a study of blood T cells in healthy people across ages. This clonotype came up a few times. Its target is not known. Study-level points and caveats: Nothing was known about donor CMV status, and this possibly confounded expanded clonotype changes.

Next came a second PCR, run for about 6 to 12 cycles, which used a sample-barcoded 5' primer along with a J-beta primer mix. TCRdb recomputed calls from the 5' RACE reads with MiXCR, one row per CDR3 protein. The sample includes 1 million or so distinct CDR3 sequences, about 23% of them seen just once. The CDR3 spans 11 residues. Trimming removed 2 bases at V and 8 bases at J, with 5 bases between. Germline values: CDR1 MNHEY, CDR2 SVGEGT. These records were also assigned to another study, of T cells of mothers and their children.

The chain is built from TRBV6-2 or TRBV6-3 and TRBJ2-3, with unresolved D. Source material: blood. This receptor was identified in a girl aged 2 to 9 in good health. The CDR3 sequence: CASSYGTTQYF. CDR3 nucleotides: TGTGCCAGCAGTTACGGTACTACGCAGTATTTT.